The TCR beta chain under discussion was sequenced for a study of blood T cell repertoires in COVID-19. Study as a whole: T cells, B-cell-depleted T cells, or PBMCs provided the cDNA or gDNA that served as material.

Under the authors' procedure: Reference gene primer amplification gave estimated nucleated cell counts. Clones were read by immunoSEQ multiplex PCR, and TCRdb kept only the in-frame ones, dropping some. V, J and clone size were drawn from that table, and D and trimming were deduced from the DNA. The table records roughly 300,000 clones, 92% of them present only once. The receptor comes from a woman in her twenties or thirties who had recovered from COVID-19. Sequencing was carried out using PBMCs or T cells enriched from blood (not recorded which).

The CDR3: CASSQSLDRGLIYGYTF. CDR3 bases: TGTGCCAGTAGCCAATCCCTCGACAGGGGGCTGATCTATGGCTACACCTTC. The rearrangement links TRBV19 to TRBJ1-2, with 10 bases that match TRBD1. J gave up 4 bases and V 6 bases, and 14 bases lay outside the gene matches. The CDR3 extends over 17 amino acids. CDR1 is LNHDA, CDR2 SQIVND, per germline (reference sequence).